Below, 23 T cell receptor beta chains from the same sample are listed, as sequenced in a study of blood T cells in healthy people across ages. A sample-barcoded 5' primer and a J-beta primer mix were used in a second PCR of about 7 to 12 cycles. TCRdb recomputed calls from the 5' RACE reads with MiXCR, one row per CDR3 protein. Among some 890,000 distinct CDR3 sequences, just under 30% were seen once, and the ten largest hold 10%. The sample also formed part of further work on T cells of mothers and their children.

Material: blood. The receptors come from a woman aged 40 to 50 in good health.

This clonotype was seen repeatedly, ten times or more. The rearrangement links TRBV20-1 to TRBJ1-2, with a weak D call TRBD1 (5 bases). CDR3 length equals 10 residues. Trimming took off 4 bases at V and 8 bases at J, with 8 bases between the two ends. Germline-derived CDR1 and CDR2 are DFQATT and SNEGSKA (reference sequence). The DNA for the CDR3 is TGCAGTGCTACAGGGTACGGCTACACCTTC. It translates to CSATGYGYTF.

Ten or more counts support this clonotype. The V and J genes are TRBV27 and TRBJ2-7; D is ambiguous. V was shortened by 0 bases and J by 3 bases, with 6 bases between the two germline ends. The CDR3 totals 13 residues. Per the germline V gene, CDR1 is MNHEY and CDR2 is SMNVEV (reference sequence). The CDR3: CASSLSRVYEQYF. The CDR3, as DNA: TGTGCCAGCAGTTTATCGCGAGTCTACGAGCAGTACTTC.

This clonotype came up a few times. V is TRBV12-3 or TRBV12-4 and J is TRBJ2-3; the match to TRBD2 covers 7 bases. The CDR3 runs 14 residues. The V segment lost 10 bases and the J segment 2 bases; nucleotides outside the gene matches: 9. The CDR3 DNA follows: TGTGCCAACAGCCCAGCGGGGCACACAGATACGCAGTATTTT. Its protein product is CANSPAGHTDTQYF.

The J gene is TRBJ1-1, the V gene TRBV18; no firm D call. V lost 3 bases and J 0 bases, leaving 8 bases between the germline ends. This CDR3 has 14 residues. CDR1 and CDR2 (germline): KGHSH, LQKENI. The CDR3 DNA is TGTGCCAGCTCACCTTCCCCACTGAACACTGAAGCTTTCTTT. It codes for CASSPSPLNTEAFF.

This clonotype appeared many times. V usage is TRBV11-2 and J usage is TRBJ1-2; 7 bases align to TRBD1. Germline CDR1 and CDR2: SGHAT and FQNNGV. The junction had 13 bases not matched to a gene; V was cut back by 5 bases and J by 10 bases. This CDR3 comprises 14 residues. CDR3 amino acids: CASSRTGDRALYTF. In DNA, the CDR3 is TGTGCCAGCAGCCGAACTGGAGACAGGGCGCTCTACACCTTC. Supplemented by reference TRBV11-2 and TRBJ1-2, the full variable domain reads EAGVAQSPRYKIIEKRQSVAFWCNPISGHATLYWYQQILGQGPKLLIQFQNNGVVDDSQLPKDRFSAERLKGVDSTLKIQPAKLEDSAVYLCASSRTGDRALYTFGSGTRLTVV.

This clonotype was counted a few times. CDR3: CATSDYRTRDSGELFF. CDR3 DNA sequence: TGTGCCACCAGTGACTATAGGACGCGAGACTCTGGGGAGCTGTTTTTT. The rearrangement joins TRBV24-1 to TRBJ2-2; no clear D. This CDR3 has 16 residues. Trimming took 4 bases from V and 8 from J, leaving 19 bases between them. CDR1 is KGHDR, CDR2 SFDVKD, per germline.

The CDR3 nucleotides are TGCAGCGTTGTATCAGGGGGTCTGGGCTACACCTTC. Protein sequence: CSVVSGGLGYTF. The chain recombines TRBV29-1 with TRBJ1-2; TRBD1 matches at 7 bases. Germline CDR1 and CDR2: SQVTM and ANQGSEA. Germline trimming cut 4 bases from V and 8 bases from J; bases unmatched to any gene: 7. This CDR3 has 12 amino acids.

This clonotype was detected a few times. The V call is TRBV28, the J call TRBJ1-3, with no clear D. CDR1 and CDR2 from the germline V gene are MDHEN and SYDVKM. The CDR3 runs 16 residues. V shed 2 bases and J shed 0 bases, with 11 bases lying between them. Here the CDR3 reads CASSLKGGHSGNTIYF. The CDR3 DNA is TGTGCCAGCAGTTTAAAAGGCGGCCACTCTGGAAACACCATATATTTT.

This clonotype was detected a few times. V and J are TRBV28 and TRBJ1-5; TRBD1 might be the D (5 bases). V lost 2 bases and J lost 6, with 14 bases in between. The germline CDR1 and CDR2 sequences are MDHEN and SYDVKM. This CDR3 has 15 amino acids. The CDR3 reads CASSLGRDIGQPQHF. The CDR3 region has the DNA TGTGCCAGCAGTTTAGGCAGGGATATAGGTCAGCCCCAGCATTTT.

This rearrangement joins TRBV18 to TRBJ2-5, with no clear D. CDR3 size: 14 residues. Trimming removed 5 bases from V and 2 bases from J, with 12 bases in between. The germline V gene encodes CDR1 KGHSH and CDR2 LQKENI. The CDR3, as DNA: TGTGCCAGCTCATCACGACGGAATCAAGAGACCCAGTACTTC. It translates to CASSSRRNQETQYF.

The V and J genes are TRBV7-3 and TRBJ2-1; D might be TRBD1 (6 bases). The better agreement between TRBJ2-7 and the DNA end casts doubt on the J call. The length of the CDR3 is 16 residues. Germline-derived CDR1 and CDR2 are SGHTA and FQGTGA. CDR3 in DNA: TGTGCCAGCAGCCTTTCAGGGGTTAGCTCCTACAATGAGCAGTACTTC. It translates to CASSLSGVSSYNEQYF.

In the case of this clonotype: The junction differs from germline at one of its ends, possibly a read error. This sequence joins TRBV5-1 and TRBJ2-1; tentatively, D is TRBD1 or TRBD2 (5 bases each). The CDR3 covers 13 residues. Germline-derived CDR1 and CDR2 are SGHRS and YFSETQ. CDR3 loop: CASSAREYNEKFF. The CDR3 DNA reads as TGCGCCAGCAGCGCCAGGGAGTACAATGAGAAGTTCTTC.

This clonotype was observed a few times. The rearrangement joins TRBV20-1 to TRBJ1-5, with 10 bases lining up with TRBD1. This CDR3 contains 14 residues. V lost 5 bases and J lost 10; bases outside the gene matches: 11. Per germline, CDR1 DFQATT and CDR2 SNEGSKA (reference sequence). The CDR3 reads CSAEDRGVGGPQHF. CDR3 nucleotide sequence: TGCAGTGCTGAGGACAGGGGGGTAGGGGGCCCCCAGCATTTT.

This clonotype was seen only a few times. The chain employs TRBV29-1 and TRBJ2-7; 8 nucleotides agree with TRBD1. This CDR3 comprises 14 residues. The J segment lost 2 bases and the V segment lost 0 bases, leaving 3 bases of the junction unmatched. Germline V gene data show CDR1 as SQVTM and CDR2 as ANQGSEA. CDR3 nucleotide sequence: TGCAGCGTTGAAGATCGGGACAGGCCCTACGAGCAGTACTTC. The encoded protein is CSVEDRDRPYEQYF.

The chain carries TRBV12-3 or TRBV12-4 and TRBJ1-4; D perhaps matches TRBD1 (5 bases). V lost 8 bases and J lost 9, with 10 bases in between. The CDR3 runs to 11 residues. The CDR3 reads CASAAGKKLFF. In DNA form, the CDR3 reads TGTGCCAGCGCAGCAGGGAAAAAACTGTTTTTT.

V gene TRBV13 combines with J gene TRBJ2-7; D is undetermined. V lost 4 bases, J lost 3 bases, and 10 bases lay in between. The length of the CDR3 is 13 residues. Germline V gives CDR1 PRHDT, CDR2 FYEKMQ (reference sequence). In DNA, the CDR3 is TGTGCCAGCAGCTATGGGGTGGGCTACGAGCAGTACTTC. It translates to CASSYGVGYEQYF.

This clonotype was recorded at least ten times. The chain carries TRBV10-3 and TRBJ2-7; D gene ambiguous. Trimming cost V 10 bases and J 3 bases, with 10 bases left between them. The CDR3 contains 11 residues. Germline loops: CDR1 ENHRY, CDR2 SYGVKD. The CDR3 reads CATKKDYEQYF. In DNA form, the CDR3 reads TGTGCCACCAAGAAAGACTACGAGCAGTACTTC.

This clonotype occurred a few times. This chain links TRBV6-2 or TRBV6-3 with TRBJ2-7; 8 bases fit TRBD1. Germline trimming cut 1 base from V and 1 base from J; bases unmatched to any gene: 3. CDR1 MNHEY and CDR2 SVGEGT come from the germline V gene. There are 15 residues in the CDR3. CDR3 loop: CASSYWGQASYEQYF. DNA for the CDR3: TGTGCCAGCAGTTACTGGGGACAGGCTTCCTACGAGCAGTACTTC.

The table lists this clonotype with a few counts. The rearrangement uses TRBV29-1 and TRBJ2-1; unclear D gene. Germline-derived CDR1 and CDR2 are SQVTM and ANQGSEA. The CDR3 totals 11 residues. The V and J ends lost 4 bases and 9 bases respectively, with 10 bases between them. The CDR3 protein is CSVGAAGEQFF. Here the CDR3 DNA reads TGCAGCGTTGGTGCAGCCGGTGAGCAGTTCTTC.

This clonotype showed up just once. A read error may explain this, as a much larger clone is one base away. The rearrangement joins TRBV4-1 to TRBJ2-1; a weak D match, TRBD2 (6 bases). The germline gives CDR1 MGHRA, CDR2 YSYEKL. The CDR3 spans 16 residues. The germline V and J ends were trimmed by 0 bases and 3 bases, with 12 bases remaining between them. CDR3 sequence: CASSQDNASDYNEQFF. The DNA of the CDR3 is TGCGCCAGCAGCCAAGATAACGCTAGCGACTACAATGAGCAGTTCTTC.

The chain recombines TRBV20-1 with TRBJ1-1; D is unclear. This CDR3 is built from 13 residues. V lost 6 bases to trimming and J lost 1 base, with 12 bases between them. Germline V CDR1 and CDR2: DFQATT, SNEGSKA (reference sequence). CDR3 in DNA: TGCAGTGCCCTTAAAACAGCGAACACTGAAGCTTTCTTT. Protein product: CSALKTANTEAFF.

This clonotype was counted at least ten times. The V and J genes are TRBV7-3 and TRBJ2-5, with 14 bases aligning to TRBD2. CDR3 length equals 14 residues. The V and J ends lost 7 bases and 5 bases, in that order; junction bases with no gene match: 3. The germline V gene has CDR1 SGHTA and CDR2 FQGTGA. The CDR3 nucleotides are TGTGCCAGCAAGACTAGCGGGGGGGCCGAGACCCAGTACTTC. This gives the protein CASKTSGGAETQYF.

At least ten counts were recorded for this clonotype. This chain joins TRBV10-3 and TRBJ2-5; no firm D call. Germline V gene lookup returns CDR1 ENHRY and CDR2 SYGVKD. CDR3 length equals 13 residues. V lost 6 bases and J 5 bases, leaving 13 bases between the germline ends. The CDR3 DNA follows: TGTGCCATCAGCTTAGACCAAACGGAGACCCAGTACTTC. This encodes CAISLDQTETQYF.